The 17 T cell receptor beta chains below all came from one sample that was sequenced in a study of shared clonotypes between healthy human individuals. Sequencing used immunoSEQ multiplex PCR; TCRdb keeps in-frame clones, though not all of them. This repertoire shows around 2.5 million clones, over 85% found once; its top ten account for about 0.38%. Specimen: naive CD4+ T cells from PBMCs. Described subset: CD45RA+ positively selected. Receptor source: a man aged 18 to 29 in good health. Some clones in this sample may be carry-over from other donors' samples.

This CDR3 is CARYEQYF. The CDR3 bases are TGTGCCCGCTACGAGCAGTACTTC. The chain combines TRBV6-5 with TRBJ2-7, with D unclear. CDR3 length: 8 residues. Trimming removed 11 bases at V and 3 bases at J, with 2 bases between. Germline-derived CDR1 and CDR2 are MNHEY and SVGAGI.

V usage is TRBV30 and J usage is TRBJ1-1; unclear D gene. The V and J ends lost 0 bases and 11 bases respectively, with 13 bases between them. Germline V gene data show CDR1 as GTSNPN and CDR2 as SVGIG (reference sequence). This CDR3 has 12 amino acids. The CDR3 DNA reads TGTGCCTGGAGTGTACCCCCAGCGGGGGCTTTCTTT. Translating it yields CAWSVPPAGAFF.

The gene calls are TRBV7-8 and TRBJ2-5, with TRBD2 matching over 11 bases. The CDR3 has 17 residues. CDR1 and CDR2 (germline): SGHVS, FQNEAQ. After removal of 11 bases from V and 4 bases from J, the junction contained 18 bases not matched to a gene. The CDR3 region has the DNA TGTGCCTCATATGCCGTGGGTAGCGGGAGGGTCACAGAGACCCAGTACTTC. It specifies CASYAVGSGRVTETQYF.

V is TRBV5-6 and J is TRBJ2-2, with D maybe TRBD2 (6 bases). Germline assignment: CDR1 SGHDT and CDR2 YYEEEE. The V and J ends lost 1 base and 3 bases respectively, with 10 bases between them. The CDR3 contains 15 residues. The CDR3 DNA reads TGTGCCAGCAGCTTGAGCAGGGACTACACCGGGGAGCTGTTTTTT. It translates to CASSLSRDYTGELFF.

J is TRBJ2-7 and V is TRBV9; TRBD2 agrees at 14 bases. V lost 7 bases and J lost 5; bases outside the gene matches: 11. Germline V gene sequence: CDR1 SGDLS, CDR2 YYNGEE. This CDR3 contains 16 residues. DNA of the CDR3: TGTGCCAGCGGCCCCGGGACTAGCGGGAGTATCCACGAGCAGTACTTC. Translation gives CASGPGTSGSIHEQYF.

CDR3 region: CASSLNRPTVYNEQFF. CDR3 in DNA: TGTGCCAGCAGCTTGAATCGGCCTACCGTCTACAATGAGCAGTTCTTC. This chain links TRBV5-4 with TRBJ2-1; D ambiguous. Per germline, CDR1 SGHNT and CDR2 YYREEE (reference sequence). The V end was cut by 1 base, the J end by 3 bases, with 14 bases between. CDR3 length equals 16 residues.

This chain uses TRBV28 with TRBJ2-6; D is perhaps TRBD1 or TRBD2 (7 bases each). Deletions cut 6 bases from V and 3 bases from J, with 21 bases between. CDR3 length equals 18 residues. From germline, CDR1 is MDHEN and CDR2 SYDVKM. The CDR3 sequence: CASSPRGGTRHGANVLTF. The CDR3 DNA reads as TGTGCCAGCAGCCCCAGGGGGGGGACCCGCCATGGGGCCAACGTCCTGACTTTC.

This chain uses TRBV30 with TRBJ2-3, with TRBD2 matching 9 bases. The CDR3 loop spans 15 amino acids. Trimming at V came to 4 bases and at J to 5 bases, leaving 10 bases not matched to a gene. Germline values: CDR1 GTSNPN, CDR2 SVGIG (reference sequence). The CDR3 region has the DNA TGTGCCTGGAATAGGCTAGCGGGATTCATAGATACGCAGTATTTT. As protein: CAWNRLAGFIDTQYF.

This clone was counted once. This chain links TRBV7-8 with TRBJ2-7; 7 bases align to TRBD1. This CDR3 region has 16 residues. Germline assignment: CDR1 SGHVS and CDR2 FQNEAQ. The V segment lost 0 bases and the J segment 3 bases; nucleotides outside the gene matches: 8. The DNA for the CDR3 is TGTGCCAGCAGCTTAGCTTATGACAGGGAACACTACGAGCAGTACTTC. Protein sequence: CASSLAYDREHYEQYF.

The gene calls are TRBV2 and TRBJ2-7; 11 nucleotides align to TRBD2. CDR1 is SNHLY, CDR2 FYNNEI, per germline. This CDR3 contains 15 residues. V was pared by 2 bases and J by 5 bases, with 5 bases of the junction left unmatched. CDR3 DNA sequence: TGTGCCAGCAGTGAACGGGGACTAGCGGACCACGAGCAGTACTTC. As protein: CASSERGLADHEQYF.

The chain recombines TRBV28 with TRBJ1-2; 9 nucleotides agree with TRBD1. CDR3 size: 14 residues. Germline lookup yields CDR1 MDHEN and CDR2 SYDVKM. Losses at the gene ends were 4 bases for V and 8 bases for J; bases not matched to a gene: 8. The CDR3 loop reads CASSSGQGRGGYTF. CDR3 DNA sequence: TGTGCCAGCAGTTCTGGACAGGGGAGAGGGGGCTACACCTTC.

This clone was recorded only once. The V and J genes are TRBV18 and TRBJ2-3, with a tentative D call TRBD1 (7 bases). V lost 3 bases, J lost 2 bases, and 18 bases lay in between. Per germline, CDR1 KGHSH and CDR2 LQKENI. The CDR3 has 17 amino acids. CDR3 protein: CASSPSSGGRFTDTQYF. In DNA, the CDR3 is TGTGCCAGCTCACCTTCCTCAGGGGGGCGTTTCACAGATACGCAGTATTTT.

The chain carries TRBV4-2 and TRBJ2-3; D might be TRBD1 or TRBD2, each matching 6 bases. Germline-derived CDR1 and CDR2 are LGHNA and YNFKEQ. V dropped 4 bases and J dropped 1 base, with 15 bases sitting between them. CDR3 length: 16 amino acids. CDR3 coding DNA: TGTGCCAGCAGCCCTACAGGGCGGGGTGGCACAGATACGCAGTATTTT. It codes for CASSPTGRGGTDTQYF.

The chain links TRBV2 to TRBJ1-2; D is unclear. CDR3 size: 14 residues. Trimming stripped 3 bases from V and 3 bases from J, with 11 bases between. In germline, CDR1 is SNHLY, CDR2 FYNNEI. CDR3 bases: TGTGCCAGCAGTGACAATCCCTCTGACTATGGCTACACCTTC. It yields the protein CASSDNPSDYGYTF. The full variable domain, completed using reference TRBV2 and TRBJ1-2, is EPEVTQTPSHQVTQMGQEVILRCVPISNHLYFYWYRQILGQKVEFLVSFYNNEISEKSEIFDDQFSVERPDGSNFTLKIRSTKLEDSAMYFCASSDNPSDYGYTFGSGTRLTVV.

J is TRBJ2-5 and V is TRBV5-1; D gene ambiguous. Trimming removed 0 bases at V and 5 bases at J, with 14 bases between. The CDR3 is 15 residues long. From germline, CDR1 is SGHRS and CDR2 YFSETQ. The CDR3 DNA reads as TGCGCCAGCAGCTTGGAACTTAGTCGATCGGAGACCCAGTACTTC. Translation gives CASSLELSRSETQYF. The complete variable domain, with remaining parts taken from reference TRBV5-1 and TRBJ2-5, reads KAGVTQTPRYLIKTRGQQVTLSCSPISGHRSVSWYQQTPGQGLQFLFEYFSETQRNKGNFPGRFSGRQFSNSRSEMNVSTLELGDSALYLCASSLELSRSETQYFGPGTRLLVL.

As for this clone: The identical CDR3 is also encoded by other nucleotide sequences in the sample. J is TRBJ2-1 and V is TRBV9; the D is unclear. The CDR3 sequence is 15 residues long. The germline V gene encodes CDR1 SGDLS and CDR2 YYNGEE. Trimming took off 3 bases at V and 4 bases at J, with 14 bases between the two ends. The CDR3 here is CASSAAGLPYNEQFF. The CDR3 bases are TGTGCCAGCAGCGCCGCCGGTTTACCTTACAATGAGCAGTTCTTC.

The chain uses TRBV29-1 and TRBJ1-2; 7 nucleotides line up with TRBD1. The CDR3 is 13 amino acids. Per germline, CDR1 SQVTM and CDR2 ANQGSEA. The junction had 13 bases not matched to a gene; V was cut back by 7 bases and J by 8 bases. CDR3 loop: CSARTGPYVGYTF. The CDR3 DNA follows: TGCAGCGCCAGGACAGGACCGTATGTGGGCTACACCTTC.